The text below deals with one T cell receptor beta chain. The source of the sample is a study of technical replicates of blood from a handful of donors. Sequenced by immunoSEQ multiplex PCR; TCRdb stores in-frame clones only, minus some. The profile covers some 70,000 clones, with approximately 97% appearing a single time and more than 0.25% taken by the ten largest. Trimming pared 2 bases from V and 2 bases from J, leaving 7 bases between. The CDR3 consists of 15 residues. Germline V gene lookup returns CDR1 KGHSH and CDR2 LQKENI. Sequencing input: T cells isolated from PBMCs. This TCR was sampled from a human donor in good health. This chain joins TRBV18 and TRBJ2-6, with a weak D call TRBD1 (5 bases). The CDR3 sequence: CASSPRTTGANVLTF. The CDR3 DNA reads TGTGCCAGCTCACCAAGGACAACTGGGGCCAACGTCCTGACTTTC.